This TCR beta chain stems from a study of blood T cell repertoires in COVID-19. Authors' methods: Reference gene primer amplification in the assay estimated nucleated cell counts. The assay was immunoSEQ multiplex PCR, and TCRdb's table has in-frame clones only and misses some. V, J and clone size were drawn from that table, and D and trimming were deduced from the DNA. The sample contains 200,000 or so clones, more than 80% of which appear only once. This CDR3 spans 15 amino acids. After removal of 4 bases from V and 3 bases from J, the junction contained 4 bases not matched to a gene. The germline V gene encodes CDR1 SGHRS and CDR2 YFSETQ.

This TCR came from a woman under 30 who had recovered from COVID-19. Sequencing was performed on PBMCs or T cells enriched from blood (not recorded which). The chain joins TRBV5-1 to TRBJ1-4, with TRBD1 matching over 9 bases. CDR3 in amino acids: CASSEQGAANEKLFF. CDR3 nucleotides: TGCGCCAGCAGCGAACAGGGGGCGGCTAATGAAAAACTGTTTTTT.